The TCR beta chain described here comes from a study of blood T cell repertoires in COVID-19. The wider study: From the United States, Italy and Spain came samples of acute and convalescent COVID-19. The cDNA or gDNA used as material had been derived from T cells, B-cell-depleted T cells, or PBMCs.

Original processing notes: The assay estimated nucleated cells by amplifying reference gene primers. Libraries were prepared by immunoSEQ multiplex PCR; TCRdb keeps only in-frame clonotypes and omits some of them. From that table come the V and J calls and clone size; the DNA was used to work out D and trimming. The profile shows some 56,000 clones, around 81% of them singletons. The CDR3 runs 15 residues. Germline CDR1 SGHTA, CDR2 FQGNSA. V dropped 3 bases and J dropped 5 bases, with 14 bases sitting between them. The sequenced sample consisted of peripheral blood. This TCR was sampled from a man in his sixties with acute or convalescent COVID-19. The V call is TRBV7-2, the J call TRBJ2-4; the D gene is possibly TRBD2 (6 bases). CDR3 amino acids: CASSLGFGGQNIQYF. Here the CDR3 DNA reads TGTGCCAGCAGCTTGGGGTTCGGGGGACAAAACATTCAGTACTTC. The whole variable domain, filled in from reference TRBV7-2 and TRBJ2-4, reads GAGVSQSPSNKVTEKGKDVELRCDPISGHTALYWYRQSLGQGLEFLIYFQGNSAPDKSGLPSDRFSAERTGGSVSTLTIQRTQQEDSAVYLCASSLGFGGQNIQYFGAGTRLSVL.